A selection of T cell receptor beta chains follows, all from one sample in a study of human T cells and chemical hapten exposure. TCRdb itself ran the RACE reads through MiXCR, one entry per CDR3 protein. The table lists over 100,000 distinct CDR3 sequences, 8.5% to 9.5% of them singletons, with approximately 2% in the top ten. The material sequenced was whole blood. The receptors were gathered from a male donor in good health. Some clones in this sample may be carry-over from other donors' samples. CDR3s include the opening cysteine and the closing phenylalanine or tryptophan. D genes are given only for firm matches. Rows may omit the clone size; those that give it use once, few, many or a size class.

>TRBV28|TRBD1|many|TRBJ1-1
CASSGSRGSAEAFF
TGTGCCAGCAGCGGCAGCAGGGGGTCAGCTGAAGCTTTCTTT
>TRBV7-2|TRBD1|few|TRBJ2-1
CASRWTGGTLSYNEQFF
TGTGCCAGCAGGTGGACAGGGGGTACCCTCTCCTACAATGAGCAGTTCTTC
>TRBV2|TRBD2|NA|TRBJ2-7
CASSVWPSGSYEQYF
TGTGCCAGCAGTGTGTGGCCTAGCGGGAGTTACGAGCAGTACTTC
>TRBV29-1|NA|few|TRBJ1-1
CSVETNTEAFF
TGCAGCGTTGAGACCAACACTGAAGCTTTCTTT
>TRBV6-1|TRBD2|NA|TRBJ2-7
CASSEAGRSYEQYF
TGTGCCAGCAGTGAAGCCGGGAGGTCCTACGAGCAGTACTTC
>TRBV29-1|TRBD2|NA|TRBJ2-7
CSAAAGLASSYEQYF
TGCAGCGCCGCCGCGGGACTAGCGTCCTCCTACGAGCAGTACTTC
>TRBV30|NA|NA|TRBJ2-5
CAWSELGGEAGETQYF
TGTGCCTGGAGTGAATTGGGGGGAGAGGCGGGAGAGACCCAGTACTTC
>TRBV7-9|TRBD1|NA|TRBJ2-3
CASRSGTATDTQYF
TGTGCCAGCAGATCCGGGACAGCCACAGATACGCAGTATTTT
>TRBV6-5|NA|many|TRBJ1-5
CASSRGGDSNQPQHF
TGTGCCAGCAGCCGCGGGGGGGATAGCAATCAGCCCCAGCATTTT
>TRBV27|NA|NA|TRBJ1-6
CASSLTRWGGNNSPLHF
TGTGCCAGCAGTTTAACGCGGTGGGGCGGAAATAATTCACCCCTCCACTTT